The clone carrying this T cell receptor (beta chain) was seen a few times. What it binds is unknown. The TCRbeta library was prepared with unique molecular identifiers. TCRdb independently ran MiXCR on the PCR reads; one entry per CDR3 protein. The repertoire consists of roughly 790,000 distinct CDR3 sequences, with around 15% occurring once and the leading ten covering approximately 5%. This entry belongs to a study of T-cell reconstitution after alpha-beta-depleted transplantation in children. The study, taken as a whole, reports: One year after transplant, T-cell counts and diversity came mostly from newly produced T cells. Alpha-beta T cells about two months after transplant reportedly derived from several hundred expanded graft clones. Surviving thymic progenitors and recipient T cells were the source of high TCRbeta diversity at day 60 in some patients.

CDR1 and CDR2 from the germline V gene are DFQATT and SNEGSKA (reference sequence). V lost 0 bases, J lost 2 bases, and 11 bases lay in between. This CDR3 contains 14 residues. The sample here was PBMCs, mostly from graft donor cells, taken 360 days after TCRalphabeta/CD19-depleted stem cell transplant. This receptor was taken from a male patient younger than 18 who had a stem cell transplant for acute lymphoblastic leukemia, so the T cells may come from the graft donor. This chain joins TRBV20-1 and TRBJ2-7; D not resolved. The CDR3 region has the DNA TGCAGTGCTAGAGATTACGGCACGGCCTACGAGCAGTACTTC. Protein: CSARDYGTAYEQYF.